Below are 8 T cell receptor beta chains sequenced from a single sample in a study of blood T cell repertoires in COVID-19. Clones were read by immunoSEQ multiplex PCR, and TCRdb kept only the in-frame ones, dropping some. The sample holds about 120,000 clones, over 80% seen once. The source material was peripheral blood. The receptors shown here come from a woman aged 70-85 years with acute or convalescent COVID-19.

The chain carries TRBV6-5 and TRBJ1-1, with TRBD1 identical over 7 bases. V was clipped by 5 bases and J by 4 bases; unmatched bases: 4. The CDR3 length is 13 residues. Germline values: CDR1 MNHEY, CDR2 SVGAGI. The CDR3, as DNA: TGTGCCAGCAGTAATCCAGGGGGCACTGAAGCTTTCTTT. Protein: CASSNPGGTEAFF.

This clone appeared a few times. V usage is TRBV6-5 and J usage is TRBJ1-5, with D unresolved. The CDR3 is 13 amino acids. Germline CDR1 and CDR2: MNHEY and SVGAGI. Trimming left V 2 bases short and J 6 bases short, with 8 bases between. CDR3 residues: CASSYGQSQPQHF. In nucleotides, the CDR3 is TGTGCCAGCAGTTACGGGCAGAGTCAGCCCCAGCATTTT.

The chain couples TRBV25-1 to TRBJ2-3, with TRBD2 identical over 10 bases. The germline CDR1 and CDR2 sequences are MGHDK and SYGVNS. V trimming: 2 bases; J trimming: 0 bases; junction bases outside the gene matches: 2. There are 16 residues in the CDR3. In DNA, the CDR3 is TGTGCCAGCAGTGAAATAGCGGGGGGAAGCACAGATACGCAGTATTTT. It codes for CASSEIAGGSTDTQYF. Filled out from reference TRBV25-1 and TRBJ2-3, the complete variable domain reads EADIYQTPRYLVIGTGKKITLECSQTMGHDKMYWYQQDPGMELHLIHYSYGVNSTEKGDLSSESTVSRIRTEHFPLTLESARPSHTSQYLCASSEIAGGSTDTQYFGPGTRLTVL.

The chain recombines TRBV3-1 (or the pseudogene TRBV3-2) with TRBJ2-3, with 8 bases fitting TRBD2. The CDR3 has 15 residues. The V gene end was trimmed by 4 bases and the J gene end by 6 bases; junction bases not matched to a gene: 9. Germline V gene data show CDR1 as LGHDT and CDR2 as YNNKEL (reference sequence). CDR3 protein: CASSLLRGAEDTQYF. In DNA form, the CDR3 reads TGTGCCAGCAGCCTACTGCGGGGGGCCGAGGATACGCAGTATTTT.

The chain combines TRBV24-1 with TRBJ1-2; D might be TRBD1 (5 bases). V lost 4 bases and J 7 bases, leaving 9 bases between the germline ends. The CDR3 has 12 amino acids. Per the germline V gene, CDR1 is KGHDR and CDR2 is SFDVKD. CDR3 residues: CATSDKGSGYTF. The DNA for the CDR3 is TGTGCCACCAGTGACAAGGGGTCTGGCTACACCTTC.

V and J are TRBV5-1 and TRBJ1-1, with 8 bases aligning to TRBD1. This CDR3 is built from 15 residues. The V and J ends lost 5 bases and 4 bases, in that order; junction bases with no gene match: 10. Germline CDR1 SGHRS, CDR2 YFSETQ. This chain's CDR3 is CASSYDPGGRTEAFF. As DNA, the CDR3 is TGCGCCAGCAGTTACGACCCAGGGGGCCGCACTGAAGCTTTCTTT. Full variable domain (missing parts from reference TRBV5-1 and TRBJ1-1): KAGVTQTPRYLIKTRGQQVTLSCSPISGHRSVSWYQQTPGQGLQFLFEYFSETQRNKGNFPGRFSGRQFSNSRSEMNVSTLELGDSALYLCASSYDPGGRTEAFFGQGTRLTVV.

V and J are TRBV9 and TRBJ1-5; 8 bases are a match to TRBD1. Germline CDR1 reads SGDLS; CDR2 reads YYNGEE. The V and J ends lost 0 bases and 3 bases, in that order; junction bases with no gene match: 2. CDR3 length: 15 amino acids. The DNA for the CDR3 is TGTGCCAGCAGCGTAGGGACAGGGTTCAATCAGCCCCAGCATTTT. Encoded protein: CASSVGTGFNQPQHF. Filled out from reference TRBV9 and TRBJ1-5, the complete variable domain reads DSGVTQTPKHLITATGQRVTLRCSPRSGDLSVYWYQQSLDQGLQFLIQYYNGEERAKGNILERFSAQQFPDLHSELNLSSLELGDSALYFCASSVGTGFNQPQHFGDGTRLSIL.

The V and J genes are TRBV28 and TRBJ1-4; D is uncertain. The length of the CDR3 is 16 residues. The V end lost 2 bases, the J end lost 3 bases, and 13 bases lay between the germline ends. CDR1 is MDHEN and CDR2 is SYDVKM in the germline V gene. Here the CDR3 reads CASSLPGGRANEKLFF. Written as DNA, the CDR3 is TGTGCCAGCAGTTTACCAGGCGGGAGAGCTAATGAAAAACTGTTTTTT.